Included here is one T cell receptor (beta chain) sequence, with context. Its antigen is not identified. This entry is derived from a study of cytomegalovirus exposure and HLA in healthy donors. Regarding the study as a whole: CMV serostatus alone was available as immune exposure information. The authors reported that TCR beta sequences could predict HLA-A and HLA-B alleles. These predictions were accurate for most subjects in the first cohort. It was reported in a later analysis that an Asian-associated ancestry cluster showed fewer N-insertions than the roughly 710-donor mean.

When sampled, the donors appeared nominally healthy, though they likely had unrecorded immune exposures. Vbeta (60) and Jbeta (13) primers were used in the PCR. Method: immunoSEQ multiplex PCR; TCRdb's copy keeps in-frame clones and lacks some. This sample's table reports approximately 140,000 clones. This clonotype was obtained from a man in his forties in good health and CMV-seronegative. The source material was PBMCs.

The CDR3 coding sequence is TGTGCCAGCAGCCTACTAGCGTCGAGCACAGATACGCAGTATTTT. It translates to CASSLLASSTDTQYF. The chain carries TRBV6-5 and TRBJ2-3, with TRBD2 identical over 7 bases. Looked up from germline, CDR1 is MNHEY and CDR2 is SVGAGI. The CDR3 consists of 15 residues. Trimming took 6 bases from V and 0 from J; bases not matched to a gene: 6.